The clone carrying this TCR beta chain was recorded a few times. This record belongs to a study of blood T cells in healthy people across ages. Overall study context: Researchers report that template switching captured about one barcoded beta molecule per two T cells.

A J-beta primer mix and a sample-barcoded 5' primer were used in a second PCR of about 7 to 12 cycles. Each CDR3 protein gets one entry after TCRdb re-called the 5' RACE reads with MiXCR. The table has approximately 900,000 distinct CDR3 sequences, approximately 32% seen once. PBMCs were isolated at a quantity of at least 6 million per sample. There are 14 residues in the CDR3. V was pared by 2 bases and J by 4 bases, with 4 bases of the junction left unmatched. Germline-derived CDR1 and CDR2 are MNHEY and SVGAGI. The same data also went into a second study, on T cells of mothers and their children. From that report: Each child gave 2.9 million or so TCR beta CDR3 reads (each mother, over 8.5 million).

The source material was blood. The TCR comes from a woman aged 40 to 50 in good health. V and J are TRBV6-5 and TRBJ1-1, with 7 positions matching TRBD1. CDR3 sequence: CASSYQGQTTEAFF. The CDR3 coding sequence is TGTGCCAGCAGTTACCAGGGACAGACCACTGAAGCTTTCTTT.